Listed below are T cell receptor beta chains from one sample, sequenced in a study of blood T cells in healthy people across ages. TCRdb reprocessed the 5' RACE reads with MiXCR, giving one entry per CDR3 protein. The sample consists of 700,000 or so distinct CDR3 sequences, over 40% of them appearing once. The sequencing sample was made of blood. These receptors were taken from a man of 80 years or more in good health. Both conserved end residues are part of each CDR3. A D gene is named only where the DNA matches it firmly. Expanded clones are given a class, and other clones once, few, many or no size at all.

j_gene,abundance,v_gene,d_gene,CDR3aa,CDR3nt
TRBJ2-2,once,TRBV24-1,-,CATSDSAGELFF,TGTGCCACCAGCGACAGCGCCGGGGAGCTGTTTTTT
TRBJ2-7,-,TRBV5-1,TRBD2,CASSLESGGLNEQYF,TGCGCCAGCAGCTTGGAGTCGGGAGGACTAAACGAGCAGTACTTC
TRBJ1-1,-,TRBV14,TRBD1,CASSQGSGGGNTEAFF,TGTGCCAGCAGCCAAGGTTCAGGGGGTGGCAACACTGAAGCTTTCTTT
TRBJ2-1,-,TRBV4-3,-,CASSQHPGTNTYNEQFF,TGCGCCAGCAGCCAACATCCTGGGACAAATACCTACAATGAGCAGTTCTTC
TRBJ2-2,few,TRBV5-1,-,CASSLDRMNTGELFF,TGCGCCAGCAGCTTGGACAGGATGAACACCGGGGAGCTGTTTTTT
TRBJ1-6,-,TRBV6-5,TRBD1,CASSRPGQGSSPLHF,TGTGCCAGCAGTAGACCGGGACAGGGGAGTTCACCCCTCCACTTT
TRBJ2-5,many,TRBV20-1,TRBD1,CSARPGGMRQETQYF,TGCAGTGCTAGACCAGGGGGAATGAGGCAAGAGACCCAGTACTTC
TRBJ2-1,-,TRBV6-1,TRBD2,CAGRPTGTSGGRRNEQFF,TGTGCCGGCAGGCCCACCGGGACTAGCGGGGGGCGACGCAATGAGCAGTTCTTC
TRBJ2-3,-,TRBV7-8,TRBD2,CASSLNRAGGPQDTQYF,TGTGCCAGCAGCTTAAACCGGGCGGGGGGGCCTCAAGATACGCAGTATTTT
TRBJ2-3,-,TRBV5-8,-,CASRPGQLSTDTQYF,TGTGCCAGCAGGCCCGGACAGCTTAGCACAGATACGCAGTATTTT
TRBJ2-7,-,TRBV20-1,-,CSARDGTSSYNEQYF,TGCAGTGCTAGAGATGGCACGAGCTCCTACAATGAGCAGTACTTC
TRBJ2-3,-,TRBV7-3,-,CASSPGTPRDTQYF,TGTGCCAGCAGCCCGGGGACGCCGAGAGATACGCAGTATTTT
TRBJ2-5,few,TRBV20-1,TRBD2,CSGTSDSETQYF,TGCAGCGGGACTAGCGATTCTGAGACCCAGTACTTC
TRBJ2-7,few,TRBV5-1,-,CASRGTGPYEQYF,TGCGCCAGCAGAGGTACAGGGCCCTACGAGCAGTACTTC
TRBJ2-3,-,TRBV28,-,CASSFAGSATDTQYF,TGTGCCAGCAGTTTCGCGGGGAGTGCGACAGATACGCAGTATTTT
TRBJ2-2,once,TRBV3-1,-,CASSQAATGELFF,TGTGCCAGCAGCCAAGCCGCCACCGGGGAGCTGTTTTTT
TRBJ2-5,-,TRBV7-2,TRBD1,CASSLPGTGGETQYF,TGTGCCAGCAGCTTACCCGGGACAGGTGGCGAGACCCAGTACTTC
TRBJ1-1,few,TRBV11-2,-,CASSPGVGAMNTEAFF,TGTGCCAGCAGCCCAGGGGTGGGGGCAATGAACACTGAAGCTTTCTTT
TRBJ1-2,many,TRBV5-6,-,CASRVYESYGYTF,TGTGCCAGCAGGGTCTACGAAAGCTATGGCTACACCTTC
TRBJ2-3,-,TRBV12-3/TRBV12-4,TRBD2,CASSLGQLAGPDTQYF,TGTGCCAGCAGTTTAGGTCAACTAGCGGGTCCAGATACGCAGTATTTT
TRBJ2-5,-,TRBV20-1,-,CSANPRTFQETQYF,TGCAGTGCAAATCCCAGGACGTTCCAAGAGACCCAGTACTTC
TRBJ2-1,-,TRBV20-1,TRBD1,CSARVGQGSYNEQFF,TGCAGTGCTAGAGTGGGACAGGGCTCCTACAATGAGCAGTTCTTC
TRBJ2-3,-,TRBV20-1,TRBD2,CGARGSGRAADTQYF,TGCGGTGCTAGAGGTAGCGGGAGGGCCGCAGATACGCAGTATTTT
TRBJ2-4,-,TRBV6-1,-,CASRVPPNIQYF,TGTGCCAGCAGAGTCCCTCCAAACATTCAGTACTTC
TRBJ2-1,-,TRBV29-1,-,CSVQEKGYNEQFF,TGCAGCGTACAGGAGAAGGGCTACAATGAGCAGTTCTTC
TRBJ1-4,-,TRBV7-9,-,CASSSSNKEGEKLFF,TGTGCCAGCAGCTCCTCTAACAAGGAAGGAGAAAAACTGTTTTTT
TRBJ2-1,few,TRBV5-1,-,CASSLRTLENEQFF,TGCGCCAGCAGCTTAAGGACGCTAGAAAATGAGCAGTTCTTC
TRBJ2-2,-,TRBV24-1,-,CATSDASRVPGELFF,TGTGCCACCAGTGATGCTAGCAGGGTCCCCGGGGAGCTGTTTTTT
TRBJ1-2,-,TRBV20-1,-,CSARESRYGGYTF,TGCAGTGCTAGAGAGAGTCGCTACGGTGGCTACACCTTC
TRBJ2-7,-,TRBV5-6,-,CASSYPRASSYEQYF,TGTGCCAGCAGTTATCCCAGGGCGAGCTCCTACGAGCAGTACTTC
TRBJ1-5,-,TRBV28,-,CASSFPKTGGNQPQHF,TGTGCCAGCAGTTTCCCAAAGACGGGGGGAAATCAGCCCCAGCATTTT
TRBJ2-1,many,TRBV29-1,-,CSVPRALGTEQFF,TGCAGCGTTCCCAGAGCTCTTGGGACTGAGCAGTTCTTC
TRBJ1-2,-,TRBV7-2,TRBD1,CTSSPTRQGGHYGYTF,TGTACCAGCAGCCCCACCCGACAGGGGGGCCACTATGGCTACACCTTC
TRBJ2-1,-,TRBV24-1,-,CATSVIELGEQFF,TGTGCCACCAGTGTGATAGAGTTAGGTGAGCAGTTCTTC
TRBJ2-3,-,TRBV6-5,TRBD2,CASSPIAGSWQYF,TGTGCCAGCAGCCCCATAGCGGGGTCTTGGCAGTATTTT
TRBJ2-1,once,TRBV21-1,-,CAGSKVMEGRSEGRLADNEQFF,TGTGCCGGCAGCAAAGTAATGGAGGGGAGGTCAGAAGGACGTCTAGCGGACAATGAGCAGTTCTTC
TRBJ2-7,-,TRBV7-9,TRBD2,CASSQTSGPTYEQYF,TGTGCCAGCAGCCAGACTAGCGGGCCAACCTACGAGCAGTACTTC
TRBJ1-2,few,TRBV4-2,TRBD1,CASSQEGQGAEGYTF,TGTGCCAGCAGCCAAGAGGGCCAGGGGGCGGAAGGCTACACCTTC
TRBJ2-1,few,TRBV7-8,TRBD2,CASSLARSGGVDEQFF,TGTGCCAGCAGCTTAGCGCGCAGCGGGGGGGTTGATGAGCAGTTCTTC
TRBJ2-7,-,TRBV4-2,TRBD2,CASSPGRTSGSAEQYF,TGTGCCAGCAGCCCAGGAAGGACTAGCGGGAGTGCCGAGCAGTACTTC
TRBJ1-5,-,TRBV12-3/TRBV12-4,-,CASSSGIQPQHF,TGTGCCAGCAGTAGCGGGATCCAGCCCCAGCATTTT
TRBJ2-5,-,TRBV6-2/TRBV6-3,TRBD1,CASSGTGTDETQYF,TGTGCCAGCAGTGGGACAGGGACAGATGAGACCCAGTACTTC
TRBJ1-2,-,TRBV27,TRBD1,CTSSFWQGEGYTF,TGTACCAGCAGTTTTTGGCAGGGGGAGGGCTACACCTTC
TRBJ2-1,once,TRBV12-3/TRBV12-4,-,CASSPGLPSEQFF,TGTGCCAGCAGCCCCGGACTACCCAGTGAGCAGTTCTTC
TRBJ2-1,-,TRBV7-9,-,CASTATGWGWFF,TGTGCCAGCACCGCTACGGGGTGGGGGTGGTTCTTC
TRBJ1-2,-,TRBV4-1,-,CASREQGRSANYGYTF,TGCGCCAGCAGGGAACAGGGACGATCAGCTAACTATGGCTACACCTTC
TRBJ2-7,-,TRBV7-8,-,CASSLGRPEDEQYF,TGTGCCAGCAGCTTAGGAAGACCTGAGGACGAGCAGTACTTC
TRBJ2-7,few,TRBV15,-,CATSSRPSSYEQYF,TGTGCCACCAGCAGTCGACCTAGCTCCTACGAGCAGTACTTC
TRBJ2-3,many,TRBV20-1,-,CSGDGRPQGTQYF,TGCAGTGGGGATGGACGGCCACAGGGTACGCAGTATTTT
TRBJ2-7,many,TRBV29-1,-,CSVGDRPLQQYF,TGCAGCGTTGGAGACCGTCCGTTACAGCAGTACTTC
TRBJ2-7,-,TRBV3-1,TRBD1,CASSHRDSTYEQYF,TGTGCCAGCAGTCACCGGGACAGTACCTACGAGCAGTACTTC
TRBJ1-4,few,TRBV29-1,-,CSVGIQGRNEKLFF,TGCAGCGTTGGTATACAGGGTCGAAATGAAAAACTGTTTTTT